Following are 32 T cell receptor beta chains from one sample sequenced in a study of shared clonotypes between healthy human individuals. Using immunoSEQ multiplex PCR, the repertoire was profiled, and TCRdb retains in-frame clones only, with some absent. The sample has hundreds of thousands of clones; around 95% are singletons. Terminally differentiated effector memory CD45RA+ cells were left out of the naive CD8 fraction, which was CD45RO-negative and positively selected for CCR7. Specimen: naive CD8+ T cells sorted from blood. These receptors originate from a woman aged 25 to 39 in good health.

This chain connects TRBV13 to TRBJ2-1; 13 bases line up with TRBD2. With V trimmed by 5 bases and J by 8 bases, 6 bases remained unmatched. The CDR3 is 15 amino acids. From germline, CDR1 is PRHDT and CDR2 FYEKMQ (reference sequence). The CDR3 region has the DNA TGTGCCAGCAGCGCGGGACTAGCGGGACACCATGAGCAGTTCTTC. This sequence encodes CASSAGLAGHHEQFF. Drawing the rest from reference TRBV13 and TRBJ2-1, the complete variable domain is AAGVIQSPRHLIKEKRETATLKCYPIPRHDTVYWYQQGPGQDPQFLISFYEKMQSDKGSIPDRFSAQQFSDYHSELNMSSLELGDSALYFCASSAGLAGHHEQFFGPGTRLTVL.

J is TRBJ2-7 and V is TRBV7-2, with 8 bases that match TRBD2. The V gene's germline CDR1 is SGHTA and CDR2 FQGNSA. The V gene end was trimmed by 7 bases and the J gene end by 4 bases; junction bases not matched to a gene: 6. The CDR3 consists of 13 residues. CDR3 amino acids: CASTREGRYEQYF. CDR3 sequence (DNA): TGTGCCAGCACCCGGGAGGGACGGTACGAGCAGTACTTC.

This clone was seen once. This chain joins TRBV10-3 and TRBJ1-5; no reliable D call. Germline CDR1 and CDR2: ENHRY and SYGVKD. This CDR3 has 16 amino acids. The V and J ends lost 4 bases and 3 bases respectively, with 16 bases between them. The CDR3, as DNA: TGTGCCATCAGTGTTACCGTCAGGTCCAACAATCAGCCCCAGCATTTT. It encodes CAISVTVRSNNQPQHF.

Notes on this clone: Other DNA sequences in the same sample also yield this CDR3. The chain has TRBV9 and TRBJ2-5; perhaps TRBD1 as D (6 bases). Looked up from germline, CDR1 is SGDLS and CDR2 is YYNGEE. This CDR3 comprises 13 residues. Trimming removed 0 bases at V and 5 bases at J, with 8 bases between. CDR3 nucleotide sequence: TGTGCCAGCAGCGTAGACAGGGAGGAGACCCAGTACTTC. Protein sequence: CASSVDREETQYF.

This chain links TRBV5-1 with TRBJ2-7, with TRBD1 matching over 9 bases. Trimming took 4 bases from V and 4 from J; bases not matched to a gene: 9. Per the germline V gene, CDR1 is SGHRS and CDR2 is YFSETQ. This CDR3 region has 15 residues. The CDR3 DNA reads as TGCGCCAGCAGCGTGGTGGGACAGGGAATATACGAGCAGTACTTC. Protein sequence: CASSVVGQGIYEQYF.

This chain joins TRBV19 and TRBJ1-5; 7 bases align to TRBD1. The germline CDR1 and CDR2 sequences are LNHDA and SQIVND (reference sequence). CDR3 length: 14 residues. J was trimmed by 3 bases and V by 8 bases; bases with no gene match: 7. CDR3 bases: TGTGCCAGTGAGGGGGCGTCCTACAATCAGCCCCAGCATTTT. Translation gives CASEGASYNQPQHF.

Note on this clone: Additional DNA sequences in this sample encode the identical CDR3. The J gene is TRBJ2-7, the V gene TRBV30; D call uncertain. The length of the CDR3 is 12 residues. Germline CDR1 reads GTSNPN; CDR2 reads SVGIG (reference sequence). Trimming took 0 bases from V and 3 from J, leaving 6 bases between them. CDR3: CAWSVVGYEQYF. The CDR3 DNA follows: TGTGCCTGGAGTGTAGTCGGCTACGAGCAGTACTTC.

The chain recombines TRBV5-6 with TRBJ2-7; the match to TRBD1 covers 10 bases. The CDR3 sequence is 15 residues long. The junction had 10 bases not matched to a gene; V was cut back by 5 bases and J by 5 bases. Germline CDR1 and CDR2: SGHDT and YYEEEE. The CDR3 DNA reads as TGTGCCAGCAGGGAACCGGGACAGGGGTCCCACGAGCAGTACTTC. It codes for CASREPGQGSHEQYF.

Concerning this clone: This same CDR3 is encoded by further DNA sequences in the sample. J is TRBJ2-7 and V is TRBV28; the D is unclear. V was shortened by 6 bases and J by 0 bases, with 3 bases between the two germline ends. This CDR3 has 11 amino acids. The germline V gene encodes CDR1 MDHEN and CDR2 SYDVKM. DNA for the CDR3: TGTGCCAGCAGCTCCTCCTACGAGCAGTACTTC. Protein: CASSSSYEQYF.

The J gene is TRBJ2-2, the V gene TRBV7-8, with TRBD1 matching 7 bases. CDR3 length: 15 amino acids. J gave up 2 bases and V 3 bases, and 3 bases lay outside the gene matches. The V gene's germline CDR1 is SGHVS and CDR2 FQNEAQ. CDR3 nucleotides: TGTGCCAGCAGCTTTTACAGGGGTAACACCGGGGAGCTGTTTTTT. Protein: CASSFYRGNTGELFF.

This rearrangement joins TRBV6-6 to TRBJ1-5, with 8 bases that match TRBD1. The CDR3 runs 15 residues. V lost 5 bases and J lost 4; bases outside the gene matches: 7. Germline V gives CDR1 MNHNY, CDR2 SVGAGI (reference sequence). In DNA, the CDR3 is TGTGCCAGCAGTGGGGACAGGTTGTGGAATCAGCCCCAGCATTTT. Translation: CASSGDRLWNQPQHF.

This chain connects TRBV6-1 to TRBJ1-1, with D possibly being TRBD1 (5 bases). Germline assignment: CDR1 MNHNS and CDR2 SASEGT. The CDR3 length is 14 residues. V dropped 1 base and J dropped 3 bases, with 9 bases sitting between them. The CDR3 here is CASSEGDGYTEAFF. The CDR3 nucleotides read TGTGCCAGCAGTGAAGGGGACGGTTACACTGAAGCTTTCTTT.

The chain carries TRBV15 and TRBJ1-1; D unclear. Germline V gene sequence: CDR1 LNHNV, CDR2 YYDKDF (reference sequence). Trimming took 8 bases from V and 2 from J, leaving 12 bases between them. The CDR3 contains 13 residues. Here the CDR3 reads CATGVYGNTEAFF. The CDR3 nucleotides read TGTGCCACCGGCGTTTACGGCAACACTGAAGCTTTCTTT.

The chain combines TRBV7-9 with TRBJ1-4; D gene uncertain. The germline CDR1 and CDR2 sequences are SEHNR and FQNEAQ (reference sequence). V gave up 7 bases and J gave up 1 base, with 10 bases separating them. This CDR3 region has 14 residues. The CDR3 loop reads CASTNGRTNEKLFF. CDR3 in DNA: TGTGCCAGCACCAACGGTAGAACTAATGAAAAACTGTTTTTT.

The chain employs TRBV6-6 and TRBJ1-4; TRBD1 is a possible D gene (6 bases). Per germline, CDR1 MNHNY and CDR2 SVGAGI (reference sequence). This CDR3 is 14 amino acids long. Between the trimmed V and J ends, which lost 4 bases and 8 bases, there was a span of 14 bases. The CDR3 protein is CASSSFETGEKLFF. The CDR3 bases are TGTGCCAGCAGTTCATTTGAAACAGGGGAAAAACTGTTTTTT.

The rearrangement joins TRBV2 to TRBJ1-4, with D uncertain. The CDR3 covers 13 residues. Germline V gene sequence: CDR1 SNHLY, CDR2 FYNNEI. The V end lost 6 bases, the J end lost 5 bases, and 10 bases lay between the germline ends. Here the CDR3 DNA reads TGTGCCAGCAGCTTCGTAGAAAATGAAAAACTGTTTTTT. This encodes CASSFVENEKLFF.

This chain joins TRBV21-1 and TRBJ2-7. TRBV21-1 is an annotated pseudogene. The CDR3 has 14 amino acids. The CDR3 here is CASGDLPSGNEQYF. The CDR3 DNA follows: TGTGCCAGCGGGGACCTACCGTCCGGAAACGAGCAGTACTTC.

The J gene is TRBJ1-5, the V gene TRBV19, with 7 bases matching TRBD1. In germline, CDR1 is LNHDA, CDR2 SQIVND (reference sequence). The junction had 6 bases not matched to a gene; V was cut back by 1 base and J by 6 bases. The CDR3 spans 15 residues. CDR3 in DNA: TGTGCCAGTAGTATAGGGTCCAGGGGGTCTCAGCCCCAGCATTTT. Protein product: CASSIGSRGSQPQHF.

The DNA for the CDR3 is TGTGCCAGCAGCTTAGCCGCCTGGCAGGCCTTCGATGGCTACACCTTC. Protein product: CASSLAAWQAFDGYTF. The rearrangement links TRBV11-2 to TRBJ1-2; the D is unclear. Per germline, CDR1 SGHAT and CDR2 FQNNGV. This CDR3 comprises 16 residues. The V end lost 1 base, the J end lost 6 bases, and 18 bases lay between the germline ends.

The DNA of the CDR3 is TGTGCCAGCAACCTAGCGGGATTCACCGGGGAGCTGTTTTTT. Translating it yields CASNLAGFTGELFF. The J gene is TRBJ2-2, the V gene TRBV28, with 9 bases lining up with TRBD2. Germline CDR1 reads MDHEN; CDR2 reads SYDVKM. The CDR3 length is 14 residues. V shed 7 bases, J shed 4 bases, and the junction held 4 bases outside the gene matches.

The gene calls are TRBV6-5 and TRBJ1-1; D is ambiguous. The CDR3 covers 13 residues. The V and J ends lost 6 bases and 2 bases respectively, with 10 bases between them. Germline assignment: CDR1 MNHEY and CDR2 SVGAGI. This CDR3 reads CASSPVGNTEAFF. Here the CDR3 DNA reads TGTGCCAGCAGCCCGGTTGGAAACACTGAAGCTTTCTTT.

The chain couples TRBV13 to TRBJ2-7; 8 positions match TRBD2. Germline-derived CDR1 and CDR2 are PRHDT and FYEKMQ (reference sequence). With 5 bases clipped from V and 5 bases from J, the junction kept 8 bases outside the gene matches. The CDR3 is 14 amino acids. CDR3 protein: CASSLGGREDEQYF. The CDR3 DNA sequence: TGTGCCAGCAGCCTGGGAGGGCGGGAGGACGAGCAGTACTTC.

The rearrangement uses TRBV4-1 and TRBJ2-5, with D perhaps matching TRBD1 (6 bases). The CDR3 sequence is 16 residues long. Deletions cut 4 bases from V and 0 bases from J, with 15 bases between. CDR1 and CDR2 (germline): MGHRA, YSYEKL. The CDR3 region has the DNA TGCGCCAGCAGCCGTAATAGGGACACTTACCAAGAGACCCAGTACTTC. The encoded protein is CASSRNRDTYQETQYF.

To note about this clone: The CDR3 does not end in the conserved phenylalanine or tryptophan, so this is likely a read error. The limits of the CDR3 on the DNA are not certain, so only TCRdb's listed CDR3 is given. The chain has TRBV19 and TRBJ1-1. Germline values: CDR1 LNHDA, CDR2 SQIVND (reference sequence). Termini included, the CDR3 measures 10 amino acids. The CDR3 is CASSIGGMPP.

The rearrangement joins TRBV11-1 to TRBJ2-7; TRBD1 matches at 8 bases. The CDR3 is 16 residues long. Looked up from germline, CDR1 is SGHAT and CDR2 is FQDESV (reference sequence). V lost 5 bases to trimming and J lost 0 bases; unmatched junction nucleotides: 9. Written as DNA, the CDR3 is TGTGCCAGCAGCCCGGGGACAGGATGGACCTCCTACGAGCAGTACTTC. Protein: CASSPGTGWTSYEQYF.

The V call is TRBV7-6, the J call TRBJ1-5; 10 bases fit TRBD1. V lost 5 bases, J lost 6 bases, and 7 bases stayed unmatched. The CDR3 sequence is 15 residues long. Germline V gene lookup returns CDR1 SGHVS and CDR2 FNYEAQ. CDR3 DNA sequence: TGTGCCAGCAGCCTGGGACAGGGGATTAGTCAGCCCCAGCATTTT. This gives the protein CASSLGQGISQPQHF.

This sequence joins TRBV27 and TRBJ2-7; 7 bases line up with TRBD1. Looked up from germline, CDR1 is MNHEY and CDR2 is SMNVEV (reference sequence). V gave up 2 bases and J gave up 4 bases; unmatched junction bases: 5. The CDR3 has 14 residues. CDR3: CASSLSYRGYEQYF. The CDR3 DNA is TGTGCCAGCAGTTTAAGCTACAGGGGTTACGAGCAGTACTTC.

The genes are TRBV7-8 and TRBJ2-1; 9 nucleotides agree with TRBD2. The CDR3 sequence is 18 residues long. Germline V gives CDR1 SGHVS, CDR2 FQNEAQ. With V trimmed by 2 bases and J by 4 bases, 12 bases remained unmatched. This chain's CDR3 is CASSLSLYASGIYNEQFF. In DNA, the CDR3 is TGTGCCAGCAGCTTATCCCTCTATGCTAGCGGGATTTACAATGAGCAGTTCTTC.

The V call is TRBV4-1, the J call TRBJ1-1; D is undetermined. The CDR3 consists of 17 residues. The V gene lost 0 bases and the J gene lost 0 bases, with 14 bases spanning the gap. CDR1 MGHRA and CDR2 YSYEKL come from the germline V gene. The CDR3 bases are TGCGCCAGCAGCCAAGAACATGGCAGTTTAATGAACACTGAAGCTTTCTTT. It specifies CASSQEHGSLMNTEAFF.

The chain has TRBV27 and TRBJ2-7; the D gene is possibly TRBD1 (6 bases). CDR1 and CDR2 from the germline V gene are MNHEY and SMNVEV (reference sequence). This CDR3 is 16 amino acids long. The V end lost 0 bases, the J end lost 7 bases, and 19 bases lay between the germline ends. The CDR3 DNA reads as TGTGCCAGCAGTTTATCGGGGGCCCCGGGATTACTTGAGCAGTACTTC. Translation gives CASSLSGAPGLLEQYF.

This chain links TRBV21-1 with TRBJ2-7; the DNA was not used to check the table's D call, TRBD2. TRBV21-1 is termed a pseudogene. CDR3 length: 12 residues. The CDR3: CASKAGTYEQYF. CDR3 coding DNA: TGTGCCAGCAAAGCGGGAACATACGAGCAGTACTTC.

CDR3 region: CASSVGQDGNEQFF. The CDR3 DNA is TGTGCCAGCAGCGTAGGACAGGACGGCAATGAGCAGTTCTTC. The chain uses TRBV9 and TRBJ2-1; D is perhaps TRBD1 (6 bases). V was cut by 0 bases and J by 6 bases, with 10 bases left in between. The CDR3 runs to 14 residues. Germline CDR1 and CDR2: SGDLS and YYNGEE. Combining the CDR3 with reference TRBV9 and TRBJ2-1 gives the whole variable domain DSGVTQTPKHLITATGQRVTLRCSPRSGDLSVYWYQQSLDQGLQFLIQYYNGEERAKGNILERFSAQQFPDLHSELNLSSLELGDSALYFCASSVGQDGNEQFFGPGTRLTVL.